The rows below give T cell receptor beta chains drawn from one sample of a study of CD8+CD57+ T cells in acquired aplastic anemia. A single record per CDR3 protein comes from TCRdb applying MiXCR to the reads. The table shows about 160,000 distinct CDR3 sequences, with about two thirds occurring only once. Sequenced: sorted CD4+, CD8+, or CD8+CD57+ T cells (not recorded which) from PBMCs. These receptors all stem from a human donor with aplastic anemia. The CDR3 runs from the conserved cysteine through the conserved F or W. A D gene is named only where the DNA matches it firmly. Some rows mark clone size as missing; the rest say once, few, many or name a class of expanded clone.

TRBV2	TRBD1	TRBJ2-7	.	CASTGRQGASSYEQYF	TGTGCCAGCACCGGGAGACAGGGGGCTAGCTCCTACGAGCAGTACTTC
TRBV20-1	.	TRBJ1-6	.	CSARGSYNSPLHF	TGCAGTGCTAGAGGCTCGTATAATTCACCCCTCCACTTT
TRBV7-9	.	TRBJ1-6	.	CASSLGDSPLHF	TGTGCCAGCAGCTTAGGAGATTCACCCCTCCACTTT
TRBV7-9	.	TRBJ1-6	.	CASSLEARSYNSPLHF	TGTGCCAGCAGCTTAGAGGCTAGATCCTATAATTCACCCCTCCACTTT
TRBV7-9	.	TRBJ1-1	.	CAGAPGVENTEAFF	TGTGCCGGCGCGCCAGGGGTCGAGAACACTGAAGCTTTCTTT
TRBV24-1	.	TRBJ2-1	.	CATRGWTEYNEQFF	TGTGCCACCAGGGGCTGGACAGAGTACAATGAGCAGTTCTTC
TRBV15	.	TRBJ1-2	.	CAWKRRAGGYTF	TGTGCCTGGAAACGCAGGGCGGGAGGCTACACCTTC
TRBV7-9	.	TRBJ2-4	.	CASSLMGHEGDIQYF	TGTGCCAGCAGCTTAATGGGACACGAGGGTGACATTCAGTACTTC
TRBV24-1	.	TRBJ1-1	few	CATSDPSRDEAFF	TGTGCCACCAGTGATCCTAGTCGGGACGAAGCTTTCTTT
TRBV6-4	.	TRBJ2-2	.	CASSPGGARTGELFF	TGTGCCAGCAGCCCTGGGGGGGCGCGGACCGGGGAGCTGTTTTTT
TRBV28	.	TRBJ2-5	few	CASTNAGTPKTQYF	TGTGCCAGCACCAACGCCGGGACACCGAAGACCCAGTACTTC
TRBV20-1	.	TRBJ1-1	.	CSAYPFRPGTTEAFF	TGCAGTGCGTACCCATTCCGACCCGGGACCACTGAAGCTTTCTTT
TRBV24-1	TRBD1	TRBJ1-2	.	CATSDPGRGHGYTF	TGTGCCACCAGTGACCCTGGCAGGGGGCATGGCTACACCTTC
TRBV7-6	TRBD1	TRBJ1-6	.	CASSQGTEGFALHF	TGTGCCAGCAGCCAAGGGACAGAGGGCTTCGCCCTCCACTTT
TRBV7-6	TRBD2	TRBJ2-1	once	CASSPYSGGAVNEQFF	TGTGCCAGCAGCCCCTATAGCGGGGGGGCCGTGAATGAGCAGTTCTTC
TRBV5-8	.	TRBJ1-3	many	CASSHDQSSGNTIYF	TGTGCCAGCAGCCACGACCAGAGCTCTGGAAACACCATATATTTT
TRBV10-3	TRBD1	TRBJ1-2	.	CAISSGQAYGYTF	TGTGCCATCAGTTCGGGACAGGCCTATGGCTACACCTTC
TRBV20-1	.	TRBJ2-7	.	CSARGRKAYEQYF	TGCAGTGCTAGGGGACGGAAAGCCTACGAGCAGTACTTC
TRBV20-1	TRBD2	TRBJ2-1	medium-sized	CSARDSSREAYNEQFF	TGCAGTGCTAGAGATTCCTCGCGGGAGGCCTACAATGAGCAGTTCTTC
TRBV20-1	TRBD1	TRBJ2-1	few	CSAVGQGVNEQFF	TGCAGTGCCGTAGGACAGGGGGTTAATGAGCAGTTCTTC
TRBV7-9	TRBD1	TRBJ2-7	.	CASTRTGENYEQYF	TGTGCCAGCACCCGGACAGGTGAGAACTACGAGCAGTACTTC
TRBV4-1	TRBD1	TRBJ2-2	few	CASSRTGGQGSTGELFF	TGCGCCAGCAGCCGTACCGGGGGACAGGGTTCGACCGGGGAGCTGTTTTTT
TRBV19	.	TRBJ2-7	.	CASSIRGPGNEQYF	TGTGCCAGTAGTATCAGAGGGCCAGGCAACGAGCAGTACTTC
TRBV6-1	TRBD1	TRBJ1-3	.	CASRGGQGYGYTIYF	TGTGCCAGCAGAGGAGGACAGGGCTATGGCTACACCATATATTTT
TRBV24-1	.	TRBJ2-1	once	CATSGGDLEEHNEQFF	TGTGCCACCAGTGGGGGGGATTTGGAAGAACACAATGAGCAGTTCTTC
TRBV7-3	TRBD2	TRBJ2-1	.	CASSARLAGGPVRNEQFF	TGTGCCAGCAGCGCCCGACTAGCGGGAGGGCCGGTTCGGAATGAGCAGTTCTTC
TRBV19	TRBD2	TRBJ2-7	once	CATTAAGYEQYF	TGTGCCACGACAGCAGCGGGATACGAGCAGTACTTC
TRBV5-5	TRBD1	TRBJ2-3	.	CASSFRDRGLTDTQYF	TGTGCCAGCAGCTTTCGGGACAGGGGTCTCACAGATACGCAGTATTTT
TRBV7-9	.	TRBJ2-7	once	CASGGDQGTYEQYF	TGTGCCAGCGGGGGGGATCAGGGGACCTACGAGCAGTACTTC
TRBV19	TRBD1	TRBJ2-7	many	CASSIVGDRVDEQYF	TGTGCCAGTAGTATAGTCGGGGACAGGGTTGACGAGCAGTACTTC
TRBV13	TRBD2	TRBJ2-1	.	CASSSGLAGGHHF	TGTGCCAGCAGCTCTGGACTAGCGGGGGGGCACCACTTC
TRBV14	TRBD1	TRBJ2-5	.	CASSQDEDRDGETQYF	TGTGCCAGCAGCCAAGACGAGGACAGGGATGGGGAGACCCAGTACTTC
TRBV20-1	TRBD2	TRBJ2-5	.	CSARDTSGSRGTQYF	TGCAGTGCTAGAGATACTAGCGGCAGCCGGGGGACCCAGTACTTC
TRBV28	TRBD1	TRBJ2-5	.	CASSHTGGGETQYF	TGTGCCAGCAGTCACACAGGGGGAGGAGAGACCCAGTACTTC
TRBV15	TRBD1	TRBJ1-2	.	CATSSGTGGASDGYTF	TGTGCCACCAGCAGTGGGACAGGGGGCGCGAGTGATGGCTACACCTTC
TRBV5-5	.	TRBJ2-1	.	CASRTNPATGEQFF	TGTGCCAGCAGAACGAATCCGGCCACGGGGGAGCAGTTCTTC
TRBV2	TRBD1	TRBJ1-2	.	CASRGDSGYGYTF	TGTGCCAGCAGGGGGGACAGCGGCTATGGCTACACCTTC
TRBV20-1	TRBD2	TRBJ2-1	.	CSATWTSGDSYNEQFF	TGCAGTGCTACCTGGACTAGCGGGGATTCCTACAATGAGCAGTTCTTC
TRBV20-1	.	TRBJ2-1	few	CSARIDTYNEQFF	TGCAGTGCTAGGATCGACACGTACAATGAGCAGTTCTTC
TRBV9	TRBD2	TRBJ2-1	few	CASSASGGLDEQFF	TGTGCCAGCAGCGCGAGCGGGGGGCTGGATGAGCAGTTCTTC
TRBV7-2	TRBD1	TRBJ2-5	.	CASSAYGQGIQETQYF	TGTGCCAGCAGCGCCTACGGACAGGGCATCCAAGAGACCCAGTACTTC
TRBV24-1	TRBD1	TRBJ2-3	.	CATSVGQDTDTQYF	TGTGCCACCAGTGTCGGACAGGACACAGATACGCAGTATTTT
TRBV10-3	.	TRBJ1-2	few	CAISPGQDYGYTF	TGTGCCATCAGTCCGGGACAAGACTATGGCTACACCTTC
TRBV5-5	.	TRBJ2-7	.	CASTQGQGAEQYF	TGCGCCAGCACCCAGGGACAAGGGGCCGAGCAGTACTTC
TRBV5-1	.	TRBJ2-2	.	CASSELSSEAGELFF	TGCGCCAGCAGCGAATTGTCGAGTGAGGCCGGGGAGCTGTTTTTT
TRBV15	TRBD2	TRBJ2-5	.	CATSRVAGEGTQYF	TGTGCCACCAGCAGAGTAGCGGGAGAGGGGACCCAGTACTTC
TRBV10-2	.	TRBJ1-1	.	CASSDPRGQAFF	TGCGCCAGCAGTGACCCCAGGGGTCAAGCTTTCTTT
TRBV7-7	TRBD1	TRBJ2-6	.	CASSPRDRDEPGANVLTF	TGTGCTAGCAGCCCCCGGGACAGGGATGAACCTGGGGCCAACGTCCTGACTTTC
TRBV2	.	TRBJ2-2	.	CASSERVQNTGELFF	TGTGCCAGCAGTGAGAGGGTCCAAAACACCGGGGAGCTGTTTTTT
TRBV7-2	.	TRBJ2-5	.	CASSSQTGQETQYF	TGTGCCAGCAGCTCCCAGACAGGTCAAGAGACCCAGTACTTC
TRBV9	.	TRBJ2-1	.	CASSVGRGYEQFF	TGTGCCAGCAGCGTAGGACGGGGTTATGAGCAGTTCTTC
TRBV9	TRBD1	TRBJ1-1	once	CASSVEGTGGSLGAFF	TGTGCCAGCAGCGTAGAAGGGACAGGGGGCTCCTTGGGGGCTTTCTTT